The rows below give T cell receptor beta chains drawn from one sample of a study of cytomegalovirus exposure and HLA in healthy donors. This table comes from immunoSEQ multiplex PCR, and its TCRdb copy is limited to in-frame clones, with some not included. The sample records about 150,000 clones, less than 85% being singletons. The material sequenced was PBMCs. The source of these receptors is a man aged 35 to 55 in good health and CMV-seronegative. The CDR3 runs from the conserved cysteine through the conserved F or W. A D gene is named only where the DNA matches it firmly. Not every row has a clone size; where given, it reads once, few, many or a size class.

v_call	j_call	d_call	clone_size	cdr3_nt	cdr3_aa
TRBV7-9	TRBJ2-7	-	-	TGTGCCAGCAGTCCCACAGTAACCTACGAGCAGTACTTC	CASSPTVTYEQYF
TRBV11-2	TRBJ2-3	TRBD2	few	TGTGCCAGCAGCTGGAGCGGGGGATACACAGATACGCAGTATTTT	CASSWSGGYTDTQYF
TRBV5-6	TRBJ2-1	TRBD2	-	TGTGCCAGCAGGCCGGGACTAGGGCGCAATGAGCAGTTCTTC	CASRPGLGRNEQFF
TRBV20-1	TRBJ1-3	-	few	TGCAGTGGCAGCTCTGGAAACACCATATATTTT	CSGSSGNTIYF
TRBV14	TRBJ2-7	-	-	TGTGCCAGTAACCGAGGGCACTATTACGAGCAGTACTTC	CASNRGHYYEQYF
TRBV11-2	TRBJ2-3	-	-	TGTGCCAGCAGCCAAGGGAGTAGCACAGATACGCAGTATTTT	CASSQGSSTDTQYF
TRBV7-2	TRBJ2-1	-	-	TGTGCCAGCAGCCCGCGGGGGCGCGAGCAGTTCTTC	CASSPRGREQFF
TRBV6-5	TRBJ2-5	-	once	TGTGCCAGCGGGTTAAGGGGGGAGACCCAGTACTTC	CASGLRGETQYF
TRBV30	TRBJ1-3	-	-	TGTGCCTGGAGTCGACAGGACCTACCTGGAAACACCATATATTTT	CAWSRQDLPGNTIYF
TRBV7-2	TRBJ1-1	TRBD1	-	TGTGCCAGCAGCCCGACAGGGGGTAACACTGAAGCTTTCTTT	CASSPTGGNTEAFF
TRBV19	TRBJ1-1	-	-	TGTGCCAGTAGTAGCACAGGGCCCACTGAAGCTTTCTTT	CASSSTGPTEAFF
TRBV5-5	TRBJ1-6	-	-	TGTGCCAGCAGCTCCCGAGTGGATTCACCCCTCCACTTT	CASSSRVDSPLHF
TRBV6-5	TRBJ1-1	-	-	TGTGCCAGCAGTTACTCGGGGAGCACTGAAGCTTTCTTT	CASSYSGSTEAFF
TRBV19	TRBJ1-3	-	-	TGTGCCAGTAGTATAGGTCGGGACACCATATATTTT	CASSIGRDTIYF
TRBV4-3	TRBJ2-1	TRBD2	-	TGCGCCAGCAGCCAAGATCTCCCGCCGGGAGGGAGGGGTGAGCAGTTCTTC	CASSQDLPPGGRGEQFF
TRBV6-4	TRBJ2-3	-	-	TGTGCCAGCAGTGACTCAGTGACTTTCCGCACAGATACGCAGTATTTT	CASSDSVTFRTDTQYF
TRBV30	TRBJ2-7	-	-	TGTGCCTGGAGTGGACAGAGCAGCGAGCAGTACTTC	CAWSGQSSEQYF